What follows are 8 T cell receptor beta chains derived from one specimen sequenced in a study of cytomegalovirus exposure and HLA in healthy donors. Amplification used 60 Vbeta primers and 13 Jbeta primers. The protocol was immunoSEQ multiplex PCR, while the TCRdb copy is restricted to in-frame clones and leaves out a portion. The sample carries 130,000 or so clones, 75% to 90% recorded once. The sample was PBMCs. These receptors were obtained from a man aged 35 to 55 in good health and CMV-seronegative.

The chain links TRBV6-6 to TRBJ1-5, with 10 bases lining up with TRBD1. The germline gives CDR1 MNHNY, CDR2 SVGAGI (reference sequence). The junction had 8 bases not matched to a gene; V was cut back by 4 bases and J by 5 bases. The CDR3 is made up of 16 amino acids. CDR3 in DNA: TGTGCCAGCAGTTCCGGGACAGGGGTTGGGGATCAGCCCCAGCATTTT. It yields the protein CASSSGTGVGDQPQHF.

V is TRBV5-4 and J is TRBJ2-1, with D hard to call. CDR1 SGHNT and CDR2 YYREEE come from the germline V gene (reference sequence). V was cut by 2 bases and J by 6 bases, with 3 bases left in between. CDR3 length: 11 amino acids. CDR3 sequence (DNA): TGTGCCAGCAGCTTCCTCAATGAGCAGTTCTTC. Its translation is CASSFLNEQFF.

The rearrangement links TRBV4-1 to TRBJ2-4; 7 bases match TRBD1. With 4 bases clipped from V and 7 bases from J, the junction kept 7 bases outside the gene matches. The germline CDR1 and CDR2 sequences are MGHRA and YSYEKL. CDR3 size: 14 residues. DNA for the CDR3: TGCGCCAGCAGCCTGACAGGGTACGCGAACATTCAGTACTTC. Residues: CASSLTGYANIQYF.

The chain couples TRBV6-5 to TRBJ2-7; weak D call: TRBD1 (6 bases). CDR1 MNHEY and CDR2 SVGAGI come from the germline V gene. This CDR3 contains 13 residues. V was pared by 10 bases and J by 5 bases, with 18 bases between. The CDR3 nucleotides read TGTGCCACGATCCAAACAGGGACCCACGAGCAGTACTTC. This sequence encodes CATIQTGTHEQYF.

This sequence joins TRBV28 and TRBJ2-7, with TRBD2 identical over 8 bases. Germline V gene sequence: CDR1 MDHEN, CDR2 SYDVKM. V was pared by 8 bases and J by 0 bases, with 12 bases of the junction left unmatched. The CDR3 consists of 16 residues. CDR3 bases: TGTGCCAGCTCGTGGTCAGCGGGGGTGAGCTCCTACGAGCAGTACTTC. Protein: CASSWSAGVSSYEQYF.

This chain connects TRBV5-1 to TRBJ2-5, with TRBD1 as a possible D gene (6 bases). The V gene lost 4 bases and the J gene lost 4 bases, with 14 bases spanning the gap. CDR1 SGHRS and CDR2 YFSETQ come from the germline V gene. The CDR3 extends over 14 amino acids. The CDR3 sequence: CASSNLGQLETQYF. DNA of the CDR3: TGCGCCAGCAGCAACCTTGGACAGTTAGAGACCCAGTACTTC.

The chain employs TRBV5-1 and TRBJ2-1; 11 bases match TRBD2. J lost 5 bases, V lost 3 bases, and 7 bases had no gene match. This CDR3 has 16 residues. Looked up from germline, CDR1 is SGHRS and CDR2 is YFSETQ. Here the CDR3 reads CASSWGGLAAHNEQFF. For the CDR3, the DNA is TGCGCCAGCAGCTGGGGGGGACTAGCGGCGCACAATGAGCAGTTCTTC. The variable domain in full, with the rest retrieved from reference TRBV5-1 and TRBJ2-1, is KAGVTQTPRYLIKTRGQQVTLSCSPISGHRSVSWYQQTPGQGLQFLFEYFSETQRNKGNFPGRFSGRQFSNSRSEMNVSTLELGDSALYLCASSWGGLAAHNEQFFGPGTRLTVL.

A note on this clone: Other DNA sequences within the sample encode an identical CDR3. The chain couples TRBV9 to TRBJ2-7; 7 nucleotides line up with TRBD2. Germline V lookup: CDR1 SGDLS, CDR2 YYNGEE. The CDR3 contains 13 residues. With 2 bases clipped from V and 6 bases from J, the junction kept 5 bases outside the gene matches. CDR3 coding DNA: TGTGCCAGCAGCGTGGGGGGAGGGTCCGAGCAGTACTTC. Translating gives CASSVGGGSEQYF.